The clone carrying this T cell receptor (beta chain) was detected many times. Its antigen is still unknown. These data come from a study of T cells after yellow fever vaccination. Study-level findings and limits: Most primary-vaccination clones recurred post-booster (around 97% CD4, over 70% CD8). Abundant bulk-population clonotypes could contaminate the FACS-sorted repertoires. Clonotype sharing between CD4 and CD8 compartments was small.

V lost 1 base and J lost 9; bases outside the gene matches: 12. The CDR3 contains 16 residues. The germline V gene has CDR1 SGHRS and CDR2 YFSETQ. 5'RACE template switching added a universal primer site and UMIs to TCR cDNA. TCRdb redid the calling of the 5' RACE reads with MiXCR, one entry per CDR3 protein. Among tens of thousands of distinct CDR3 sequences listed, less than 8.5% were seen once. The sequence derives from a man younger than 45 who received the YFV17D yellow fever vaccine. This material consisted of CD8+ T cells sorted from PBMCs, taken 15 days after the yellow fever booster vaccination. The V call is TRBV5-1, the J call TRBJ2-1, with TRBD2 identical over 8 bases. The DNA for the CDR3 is TGCGCCAGCAGCTTGTCCCCTTCGGGAGGGCCTGGTGAGCAGTTCTTC. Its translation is CASSLSPSGGPGEQFF.